This T cell receptor (beta chain) was profiled in a study of cytomegalovirus exposure and HLA in healthy donors. Donors came from a validation cohort of 90 to 150 subjects, distinct from the first 666-subject cohort. CDR3 size: 15 residues. Germline V gives CDR1 WNHNN, CDR2 SYGVQD (reference sequence). J was trimmed by 2 bases and V by 3 bases; bases with no gene match: 3. As for this clone: Its matching antigen is unknown.

Some clones are missing from TCRdb's copy, which holds only in-frame ones; the method was immunoSEQ multiplex PCR. The sample lists over 60,000 clones; over 95% were seen once. Overall study findings and caveats: According to a subsequent analysis, TCR clusters identified in the first cohort showed a tendency to co-occur across the 100 to 150 validation repertoires. Rarity marked most TCR sequences, yet some public TCRs occurred in many donors.

The gene calls are TRBV10-1 and TRBJ2-1; 8 positions match TRBD1. The receptor comes from a man aged 18 to 35 in good health and CMV-seronegative. Input material: PBMCs. CDR3 sequence reads: CASSEGTGPYNEQFF. CDR3 nucleotide sequence: TGCGCCAGCAGTGAAGGGACAGGCCCCTACAATGAGCAGTTCTTC.